Listed below are T cell receptor beta chains from one sample, sequenced in a study of read filtering for tumor transcriptome and immune sequencing. TCRdb ran MiXCR on the reads and lists one entry per CDR3 protein. The data contain tens of thousands of distinct CDR3 sequences, under 25% of them singletons. Sequenced sample: a population of CD138-negative cells sorted from bone marrow. The origin of the receptors is a donor at least 40 years old with multiple myeloma. Each CDR3 is given with its conserved first and last residue. D genes are given only for firm matches. The size field is filled for only some rows; it gives once, few, many or a size class.

abundance,j_gene,v_gene,len,d_gene,CDR3aa,CDR3nt
-,TRBJ1-1,TRBV7-9,16,-,CASSLAGRTVGTEAFF,TGTGCCAGCAGCTTAGCGGGACGGACCGTCGGCACTGAAGCTTTCTTT
few,TRBJ2-7,TRBV30,12,-,CASGWSVDEQYF,TGTGCCTCGGGTTGGTCTGTTGACGAGCAGTACTTC
many,TRBJ1-1,TRBV29-1,13,TRBD1,CSVGGQGGTEAFF,TGCAGCGTTGGGGGACAGGGCGGCACTGAAGCTTTCTTT
-,TRBJ2-7,TRBV2,14,TRBD2,CASREAGGAYEQYF,TGTGCCAGCAGGGAGGCGGGGGGCGCCTACGAGCAGTACTTC
many,TRBJ1-1,TRBV2,13,-,CASSERGNTEAFF,TGTGCCAGCAGTGAGCGGGGAAACACTGAAGCTTTCTTT
medium-sized,TRBJ2-7,TRBV20-1,15,-,CSARESSVNSYEQYF,TGCAGTGCTAGAGAGAGTAGCGTGAACTCCTACGAGCAGTACTTC
-,TRBJ1-1,TRBV2,15,TRBD1,CASRTGGSGNTEASF,TGTGCCAGCAGGACAGGGGGCAGTGGGAACACTGAAGCTTCCTTT
-,TRBJ2-4,TRBV7-8,15,TRBD1,CASSLAEQGQNIQYF,TGTGCCAGCAGCTTAGCCGAACAGGGGCAAAACATTCAGTACTTC
many,TRBJ2-1,TRBV9,17,TRBD2,CASSVGLAGGIDNEQFF,TGTGCCAGCAGCGTAGGTCTAGCGGGGGGGATAGACAATGAGCAGTTCTTC
many,TRBJ1-1,TRBV18,15,-,CASSPLNKMNTEAFF,TGTGCCAGCTCACCTTTAAATAAAATGAACACTGAAGCTTTCTTT
many,TRBJ2-1,TRBV2,16,TRBD2,CASSETGRASYNEQFF,TGTGCCAGCAGTGAGACCGGGAGGGCCTCTTACAATGAGCAGTTCTTC
-,TRBJ2-4,TRBV4-1,14,-,CASSQDRHSDIQYF,TGCGCTAGCAGCCAAGACAGGCACTCGGACATTCAGTACTTC
many,TRBJ2-5,TRBV19,13,-,CASSPGQDGTQYF,TGTGCCAGTAGTCCAGGACAAGACGGGACCCAGTACTTC
many,TRBJ2-3,TRBV2,15,TRBD2,CASSEWRGGSDTQYF,TGTGCCAGCAGTGAATGGCGGGGGGGCTCAGATACGCAGTATTTT
-,TRBJ2-5,TRBV3-1,18,TRBD1,CASSQDHEPDREKETQYF,TGTGCCAGCAGCCAAGATCACGAGCCCGACAGGGAGAAAGAGACCCAGTACTTC
many,TRBJ1-2,TRBV19,13,-,CASKDRAYYGYTF,TGTGCCAGTAAGGACAGAGCCTACTATGGCTACACCTTC
many,TRBJ1-4,TRBV28,14,-,CASSQPTTNEKLFF,TGTGCCAGCAGTCAGCCCACAACTAATGAAAAACTGTTTTTT
few,TRBJ2-3,TRBV20-1,13,-,CSAGGPGTDTQYF,TGCAGTGCCGGGGGGCCGGGCACAGATACGCAGTATTTT
few,TRBJ2-5,TRBV5-4,15,-,CASSLATSGAETQYF,TGTGCCAGCAGCTTGGCGACGTCGGGGGCGGAGACCCAGTACTTC
many,TRBJ2-3,TRBV11-2,9,-,CASGDTQYF,TGTGCCAGCGGGGATACGCAGTATTTT
few,TRBJ1-5,TRBV7-9,13,-,CVSSLGGDQPQHF,TGTGTCAGCAGCTTAGGAGGGGATCAGCCCCAGCATTTT
many,TRBJ2-7,TRBV29-1,13,-,CSARDPSSYEQYF,TGCAGCGCCCGGGACCCGAGCTCCTACGAGCAGTACTTC
many,TRBJ2-4,TRBV12-5,15,-,CASGLVSMGGDIQYF,TGTGCTAGTGGTTTGGTATCCATGGGCGGAGACATTCAGTACTTC
many,TRBJ2-6,TRBV28,15,-,CASRPGPSGANVLTF,TGTGCCAGCAGACCCGGGCCGTCTGGGGCCAACGTCCTGACTTTC
-,TRBJ1-5,TRBV20-1,16,-,CSARRVRTYSNQPQHF,TGCAGTGCGAGGCGGGTCCGGACCTATAGCAATCAGCCCCAGCATTTT
many,TRBJ2-1,TRBV14,16,TRBD1,CASSDRQGPPNNEQFF,TGTGCCAGCAGCGACCGACAGGGGCCCCCGAACAATGAGCAGTTCTTC